This T cell receptor (beta chain) was found in a study of cytomegalovirus exposure and HLA in healthy donors. Study-wide findings and caveats: In presence/absence analyses, roughly uniform sequencing depth across donors was assumed.

Vbeta (60) and Jbeta (13) primers were used in the PCR. Using immunoSEQ multiplex PCR, the repertoire was profiled, and TCRdb retains in-frame clones only, with some absent. The sample contains under 150,000 clones, roughly four fifths of which appear only once. Details on this clone: Antigen: not known.

CDR1 and CDR2 (germline): PRHDT, FYEKMQ (reference sequence). This CDR3 has 12 residues. V shed 0 bases and J 14 bases; nucleotides not matched to a gene: 2. This receptor was obtained from a boy under 10 years old in good health and CMV-seronegative. The gene calls are TRBV13 and TRBJ2-1; TRBD1 agrees at 9 bases. The sequencing sample was made of PBMCs. CDR3 protein: CASSLGGDREFF. The DNA for the CDR3 is TGTGCCAGCAGCTTAGGGGGGGACAGGGAGTTCTTC.